This is a list of T cell receptor beta chains from one sample in a study of shared clonotypes between healthy human individuals. Some clones are missing from TCRdb's copy, which holds only in-frame ones; the method was immunoSEQ multiplex PCR. The table lists 2 million or so clones, about 95% of them singletons, with 0.85% to 1.2% in the top ten. The specimen sequenced was naive CD8+ T cells sorted from blood. All receptors derive from a man younger than 30 in good health. The CDR3 runs from the conserved cysteine through the conserved F or W. The order of the fields is D gene, clone size, V gene, J gene, CDR3 protein, CDR3 DNA. D genes are given only for firm matches. Size values are once, few and many counts, or a class for expanded clones, and some rows have none.

D: .; size: .; V: TRBV13; J: TRBJ2-3; CDR3: CASSWTSTDTQYF; DNA: TGTGCCAGCAGCTGGACTAGCACAGATACGCAGTATTTT
D: TRBD2; size: .; V: TRBV27; J: TRBJ2-7; CDR3: CASSLAAGAHEQYF; DNA: TGTGCCAGCAGCCTTGCAGCGGGGGCCCACGAGCAGTACTTC
D: TRBD2; size: once; V: TRBV28; J: TRBJ2-7; CDR3: CASSLELAGYEQYF; DNA: TGTGCCAGCAGTTTAGAACTAGCGGGCTACGAGCAGTACTTC
D: .; size: .; V: TRBV6-1; J: TRBJ2-1; CDR3: CASSPEGGYNEQFF; DNA: TGTGCCAGCAGTCCAGAAGGGGGCTACAATGAGCAGTTCTTC
D: .; size: .; V: TRBV6-1; J: TRBJ2-5; CDR3: CASSEPKYQETQYF; DNA: TGTGCCAGCAGTGAGCCCAAGTACCAAGAGACCCAGTACTTC
D: .; size: .; V: TRBV7-8; J: TRBJ2-5; CDR3: CASTHDRQGGETQYF; DNA: TGTGCCAGCACCCATGACCGACAGGGAGGGGAGACCCAGTACTTC
D: .; size: .; V: TRBV7-9; J: TRBJ2-3; CDR3: CASSLWDLSTDTQYF; DNA: TGTGCCAGCAGCCTTTGGGACCTGTCCACAGATACGCAGTATTTT
D: .; size: .; V: TRBV4-1; J: TRBJ2-2; CDR3: CASSQEVTGTGELFF; DNA: TGCGCCAGCAGCCAAGAAGTGACAGGCACCGGGGAGCTGTTTTTT
D: .; size: once; V: TRBV11-2; J: TRBJ1-2; CDR3: CASSPRSNYGYTF; DNA: TGTGCCAGCAGCCCACGGAGCAACTATGGCTACACCTTC
D: TRBD2; size: .; V: TRBV2; J: TRBJ2-5; CDR3: CASNDRTSGEETQYF; DNA: TGTGCCAGCAATGACAGGACTAGCGGGGAAGAGACCCAGTACTTC
D: .; size: once; V: TRBV29-1; J: TRBJ2-1; CDR3: CSVEGGKLSSYNEQFF; DNA: TGCAGCGTCGAGGGGGGCAAGTTAAGCTCCTACAATGAGCAGTTCTTC
D: .; size: .; V: TRBV7-3; J: TRBJ2-7; CDR3: CASSLAGYDYEQYF; DNA: TGTGCCAGCAGCTTAGCAGGTTACGACTACGAGCAGTACTTC
D: .; size: once; V: TRBV15; J: TRBJ2-2; CDR3: CATSSLGPDTGELFF; DNA: TGTGCCACCAGCAGTTTGGGACCCGACACCGGGGAGCTGTTTTTT
D: .; size: .; V: TRBV19; J: TRBJ2-3; CDR3: CASSETDTQYF; DNA: TGTGCCAGTAGTGAGACAGATACGCAGTATTTT
D: .; size: .; V: TRBV10-3; J: TRBJ1-2; CDR3: CAIEDSNYGYTF; DNA: TGTGCCATCGAGGATTCAAACTATGGCTACACCTTC
D: .; size: .; V: TRBV11-3; J: TRBJ2-2; CDR3: CASSARLGTGELFF; DNA: TGTGCCAGCAGCGCCCGACTGGGCACCGGGGAGCTGTTTTTT
D: .; size: .; V: TRBV5-4; J: TRBJ2-1; CDR3: CASSLEFGGSSYNEQFF; DNA: TGTGCCAGCAGCTTGGAGTTTGGGGGGAGCTCCTACAATGAGCAGTTCTTC
D: .; size: .; V: TRBV4-3; J: TRBJ1-4; CDR3: CASSQDQEGLNEKLFF; DNA: TGCGCCAGCAGCCAAGATCAAGAGGGTCTTAATGAAAAACTGTTTTTT
D: .; size: .; V: TRBV5-6; J: TRBJ1-5; CDR3: CASSLSSPNQPQHF; DNA: TGTGCCAGCAGCTTATCAAGCCCCAACCAGCCCCAGCATTTT
D: .; size: .; V: TRBV9; J: TRBJ1-1; CDR3: CASSVGGGEGTEAFF; DNA: TGTGCCAGCAGCGTTGGAGGAGGGGAGGGGACTGAAGCTTTCTTT
D: .; size: .; V: TRBV11-2; J: TRBJ2-3; CDR3: CASSLDRTVRGTDTQYF; DNA: TGTGCCAGCAGCTTAGATAGGACGGTCCGGGGCACAGATACGCAGTATTTT
D: .; size: .; V: TRBV10-3; J: TRBJ2-2; CDR3: CAISELGTGELFF; DNA: TGTGCCATCAGTGAGTTAGGAACCGGGGAGCTGTTTTTT
D: .; size: .; V: TRBV13; J: TRBJ2-5; CDR3: CASSLPNQGETQYF; DNA: TGTGCCAGCAGCTTACCAAACCAAGGGGAGACCCAGTACTTC
D: TRBD2; size: .; V: TRBV4-1; J: TRBJ2-3; CDR3: CASGPSGNTDTQYF; DNA: TGCGCCAGCGGGCCTAGCGGGAACACAGATACGCAGTATTTT
D: .; size: .; V: TRBV6-1; J: TRBJ2-7; CDR3: CASSEGWGPSYEQYF; DNA: TGTGCCAGCAGTGAAGGGTGGGGGCCCTCCTACGAGCAGTACTTC
D: TRBD2; size: .; V: TRBV5-6; J: TRBJ2-2; CDR3: CASSYKRETTGELFF; DNA: TGTGCCAGCAGCTACAAGCGGGAGACCACCGGGGAGCTGTTTTTT
D: TRBD2; size: .; V: TRBV27; J: TRBJ2-3; CDR3: CASSLTLAGGADTQYF; DNA: TGTGCCAGCAGTCTAACACTAGCGGGGGGGGCAGATACGCAGTATTTT
D: .; size: .; V: TRBV28; J: TRBJ1-1; CDR3: CASSASFETMNTEAFF; DNA: TGTGCCAGCAGTGCCAGCTTTGAAACCATGAACACTGAAGCTTTCTTT
D: .; size: .; V: TRBV4-1; J: TRBJ2-3; CDR3: CASSGTMGTDTQYF; DNA: TGCGCCAGCAGCGGGACAATGGGCACAGATACGCAGTATTTT
D: .; size: .; V: TRBV10-2; J: TRBJ2-5; CDR3: CASSLIASGQETQYF; DNA: TGCGCCAGCAGTCTTATAGCTAGTGGGCAAGAGACCCAGTACTTC
D: TRBD1; size: once; V: TRBV6-1; J: TRBJ1-1; CDR3: CASTRDSDLNTEAFF; DNA: TGTGCCAGCACCCGGGACAGCGACCTGAACACTGAAGCTTTCTTT
D: TRBD1; size: .; V: TRBV5-6; J: TRBJ2-5; CDR3: CASQTGTATQETQYF; DNA: TGTGCCAGCCAAACCGGGACAGCGACCCAAGAGACCCAGTACTTC
D: .; size: .; V: TRBV4-1; J: TRBJ1-4; CDR3: CASSQVGGRVEKLFF; DNA: TGCGCCAGCAGCCAAGTGGGGGGGAGGGTTGAAAAACTGTTTTTT
D: .; size: .; V: TRBV30; J: TRBJ2-3; CDR3: CASDGSSTDTQYF; DNA: TGTGCCTCGGACGGGTCTAGCACAGATACGCAGTATTTT
D: .; size: .; V: TRBV13; J: TRBJ2-3; CDR3: CASSLIQSPDTQYF; DNA: TGTGCCAGCAGCTTAATTCAAAGTCCAGATACGCAGTATTTT